Sequencing of this T cell receptor beta chain was carried out in a study of blood T cell repertoires in COVID-19. Overall study context: Donors in the United States, Italy and Spain gave samples during acute or convalescent COVID-19.

The CDR3 is made up of 13 amino acids. Looked up from germline, CDR1 is LNHDA and CDR2 is SQIVND (reference sequence). V lost 6 bases to trimming and J lost 3 bases; unmatched junction nucleotides: 4. Measured with immunoSEQ multiplex PCR; TCRdb has only the in-frame clones, and not every one. The repertoire includes under 500,000 clones, 85% to 90% of them detected once, and roughly 4% sits in the top ten. The sequenced sample consisted of peripheral blood. This TCR was recovered from a woman aged 25 to 45 with acute or convalescent COVID-19. V usage is TRBV19 and J usage is TRBJ2-5, with TRBD1 identical over 7 bases. Here the CDR3 reads CASSRDRKETQYF. CDR3 bases: TGTGCCAGTAGCCGGGACAGAAAAGAGACCCAGTACTTC.